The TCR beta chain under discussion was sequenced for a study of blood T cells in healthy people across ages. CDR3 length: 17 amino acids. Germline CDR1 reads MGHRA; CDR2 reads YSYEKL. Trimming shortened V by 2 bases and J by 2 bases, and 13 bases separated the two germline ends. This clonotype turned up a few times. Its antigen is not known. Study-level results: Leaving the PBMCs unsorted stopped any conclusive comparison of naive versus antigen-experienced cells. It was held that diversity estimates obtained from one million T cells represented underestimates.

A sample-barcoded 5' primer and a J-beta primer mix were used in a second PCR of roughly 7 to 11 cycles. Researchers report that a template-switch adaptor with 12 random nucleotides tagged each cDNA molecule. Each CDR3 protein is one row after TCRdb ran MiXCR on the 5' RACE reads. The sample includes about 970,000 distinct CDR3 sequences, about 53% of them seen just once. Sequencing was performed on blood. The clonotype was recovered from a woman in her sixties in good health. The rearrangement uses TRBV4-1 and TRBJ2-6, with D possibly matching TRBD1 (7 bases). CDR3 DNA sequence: TGCGCCAGCAGCCAACGACAGGGAGGCGCTGGGGCCAACGTCCTGACTTTC. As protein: CASSQRQGGAGANVLTF.